Presented here are 5 T cell receptor beta chains from one specimen sequenced in a study of human T cells and chemical hapten exposure. The time point here: patch test 1, 2 weeks after DPC sensitization. Treatment given: therapeutic diphenylcyclopropenone sensitization with weekly scalp DPC. TCRdb re-analysed the RACE reads in MiXCR, keeping a single row per CDR3 protein. Of fewer than 400,000 distinct CDR3 sequences listed, around 7% were seen once; the top ten hold 8.4%. The sample in question was whole blood, obtained in connection with sensitization to the hapten diphenylcyclopropenone (DPC). Every receptor here comes from a woman between 18 and 29 years old with alopecia areata. Some clones in this sample may be carry-over from other donors' samples.

This clonotype was counted between two and nine times. J is TRBJ1-2 and V is TRBV27; 7 bases are a match to TRBD1. The V gene's germline CDR1 is MNHEY and CDR2 SMNVEV (reference sequence). This CDR3 has 14 amino acids. V dropped 4 bases and J dropped 1; count of bases not matched to a gene: 3. CDR3 in amino acids: CASSSTGFNYGYTF. As DNA, the CDR3 is TGTGCCAGCAGTTCGACAGGGTTTAACTATGGCTACACCTTC.

This chain links TRBV12-3 or TRBV12-4 with TRBJ2-5, with D tentatively TRBD1 (5 bases). The CDR3 has 13 residues. The V end was cut by 7 bases, the J end by 2 bases, with 11 bases between. The CDR3: CASMRDSQETQYF. CDR3 DNA sequence: TGTGCCAGCATGAGAGACAGTCAAGAGACCCAGTACTTC.

This clonotype was seen ten or more times. V is TRBV9 and J is TRBJ2-5, with 8 bases aligning to TRBD2. The germline gives CDR1 SGDLS, CDR2 YYNGEE. Trimming at V came to 4 bases and at J to 1 base, leaving 3 bases not matched to a gene. The CDR3 sequence is 14 residues long. CDR3 coding DNA: TGTGCCAGCAGCCCTACTAGCGGCCAAGAGACCCAGTACTTC. Its protein is CASSPTSGQETQYF.

The genes are TRBV12-5 and TRBJ1-1; 7 bases map to TRBD1. CDR1 is LGHNT, CDR2 FRNRAP, per germline. The V segment lost 6 bases and the J segment 0 bases; nucleotides outside the gene matches: 7. This CDR3 region has 15 residues. CDR3 sequence (DNA): TGTGCTAGTGGCCTACAGGGGAGAGTGAACACTGAAGCTTTCTTT. It encodes CASGLQGRVNTEAFF.

The chain uses TRBV6-6 and TRBJ2-3; either TRBD1 or TRBD2 may supply D (5 bases each). V was trimmed by 4 bases and J by 4 bases, leaving 21 bases between them. The germline V gene encodes CDR1 MNHNY and CDR2 SVGAGI (reference sequence). The CDR3 extends over 17 amino acids. This CDR3 reads CASSSWGNPTGADTQYF. CDR3 coding DNA: TGTGCCAGCAGTTCTTGGGGGAATCCGACGGGCGCAGATACGCAGTATTTT.